This TCR beta chain is from a study of OX40 agonist ivuxolimab in advanced cancers. Across the whole study: Across the patients, intravenous ivuxolimab was delivered every 2 weeks at 0.01 to 10 mg/kg. Patients undergoing dose escalation presented with hepatocellular carcinoma, melanoma, renal cell or head and neck cancer. Partial response was recorded in three patients: one hepatocellular carcinoma and two cutaneous melanoma cases. Regarding the study as a whole: Mean expanded clone counts were higher in CD8+ than CD4+ T cells.

Here immunoSEQ multiplex PCR was the method, and the copy in TCRdb shows in-frame clones only, minus some. The repertoire has some 27,000 clones, roughly 80% of them found once; the top ten carry approximately 10%. V dropped 0 bases and J dropped 1; count of bases not matched to a gene: 1. The CDR3 consists of 16 residues. Germline CDR1 reads MNHEY; CDR2 reads SMNVEV (reference sequence). As for this clone: What it binds is unknown.

The chain has TRBV27 and TRBJ1-3; 9 bases fit TRBD1. The input for sequencing was CD4+ or CD8+ T cells sorted from blood, taken in a trial of the OX40 agonist ivuxolimab. The sequence was obtained from an adult with an advanced solid tumor such as melanoma, head and neck, liver or kidney cancer. The CDR3 region is CASSLSGTGSGNTIYF. The CDR3 DNA is TGTGCCAGCAGTTTATCAGGGACAGGGTCTGGAAACACCATATATTTT.